This TCR beta chain was found in a study of shared clonotypes between healthy human individuals. This clone was observed a handful of times. V trimming: 7 bases; J trimming: 6 bases; junction bases outside the gene matches: 9. Germline V gives CDR1 SGHTA, CDR2 FQGNSA. The CDR3 extends over 15 amino acids. The protocol was immunoSEQ multiplex PCR, while the TCRdb copy is restricted to in-frame clones and leaves out a portion. The table has more than 450,000 clones, 75% to 85% seen once. The genes are TRBV7-2 and TRBJ2-2; TRBD2 agrees at 9 bases. What was sequenced was PBMCs. The clonotype originates from a woman aged 40 to 50 in good health. Some clones in this sample may be carry-over from other donors' samples. The CDR3 reads CASKRAGGTAGELFF. CDR3 sequence (DNA): TGTGCCAGCAAACGAGCGGGAGGAACGGCCGGGGAGCTGTTTTTT. Combining the CDR3 with reference TRBV7-2 and TRBJ2-2 gives the whole variable domain GAGVSQSPSNKVTEKGKDVELRCDPISGHTALYWYRQSLGQGLEFLIYFQGNSAPDKSGLPSDRFSAERTGGSVSTLTIQRTQQEDSAVYLCASKRAGGTAGELFFGEGSRLTVL.